The clone carrying this TCR beta chain was observed a handful of times. What it binds is not known. This same CDR3 is encoded by further DNA sequences in the sample. TCRdb's copy holds only in-frame clones and misses some; the assay was immunoSEQ multiplex PCR. This sample yields over 2 million clones, of which about 95% are seen a single time; 0.13% belongs to the top ten. The V gene's germline CDR1 is SGHAT and CDR2 FQNNGV. The CDR3 totals 13 residues. The V and J ends lost 5 bases and 2 bases, in that order; junction bases with no gene match: 2. This entry is derived from a study of shared clonotypes between healthy human individuals. Broader study findings: Sharing across several donors was seen in 4% to 5.5% of naive CD4 clonotypes.

Sample: naive CD4+ T cells sorted from blood. Subset reported: CD45RA+ positively selected. The sequence was collected from a young man in good health. The chain uses TRBV11-2 and TRBJ2-7; TRBD1 matches at 8 bases. The CDR3 is CASSPDRAYEQYF. CDR3 bases: TGTGCCAGCAGCCCGGACAGGGCCTACGAGCAGTACTTC.